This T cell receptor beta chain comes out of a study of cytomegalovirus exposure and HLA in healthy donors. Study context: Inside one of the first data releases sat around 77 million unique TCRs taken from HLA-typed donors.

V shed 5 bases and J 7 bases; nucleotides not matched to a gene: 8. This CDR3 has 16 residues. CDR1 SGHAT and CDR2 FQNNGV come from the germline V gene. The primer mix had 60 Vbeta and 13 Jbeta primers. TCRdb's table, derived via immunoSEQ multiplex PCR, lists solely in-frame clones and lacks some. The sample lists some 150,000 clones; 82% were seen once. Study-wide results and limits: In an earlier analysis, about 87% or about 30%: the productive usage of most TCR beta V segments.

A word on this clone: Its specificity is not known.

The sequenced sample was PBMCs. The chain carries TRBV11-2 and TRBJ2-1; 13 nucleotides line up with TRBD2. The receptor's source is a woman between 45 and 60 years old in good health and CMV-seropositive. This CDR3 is CASSPRTSGGRNEQFF. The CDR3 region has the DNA TGTGCCAGCAGCCCCAGGACTAGCGGGGGCCGGAATGAGCAGTTCTTC.